This T cell receptor beta chain was sequenced in a study of identical twins. Study-wide results and caveats: For out-of-frame alpha sequences shared by twins, low generation probability was in excess. These conclusions were based on statistical analysis (cross-sectional, not following the same donors).

About this clonotype: Its antigen is unknown.

Addition of a universal primer site occurred through template switching, and cDNA carried unique molecular identifiers. A single record per CDR3 protein comes from TCRdb applying MiXCR to the 5' RACE reads. The table shows some 760,000 distinct CDR3 sequences, with 15% to 20% occurring only once. Germline loops: CDR1 DFQATT, CDR2 SNEGSKA (reference sequence). The CDR3 runs to 14 residues. V gave up 5 bases and J gave up 0 bases, with 11 bases separating them. The data also belong to a second study, concerning T cells expressing NK-cell markers. This second study says: The TCR beta repertoires originated in sorted CD3+CD56+NKG2C+, CD3+CD56+NKG2C- and CD3+CD56-NKG2C+ T cells.

V and J are TRBV20-1 and TRBJ2-4; D remains unclear. This sequence originates from a woman aged 18-29 years in good health. Sample: PBMCs. The CDR3 DNA reads as TGCAGTGCTCTGCTAGGTTTAGCCAAAAACATTCAGTACTTC. Its protein product is CSALLGLAKNIQYF.